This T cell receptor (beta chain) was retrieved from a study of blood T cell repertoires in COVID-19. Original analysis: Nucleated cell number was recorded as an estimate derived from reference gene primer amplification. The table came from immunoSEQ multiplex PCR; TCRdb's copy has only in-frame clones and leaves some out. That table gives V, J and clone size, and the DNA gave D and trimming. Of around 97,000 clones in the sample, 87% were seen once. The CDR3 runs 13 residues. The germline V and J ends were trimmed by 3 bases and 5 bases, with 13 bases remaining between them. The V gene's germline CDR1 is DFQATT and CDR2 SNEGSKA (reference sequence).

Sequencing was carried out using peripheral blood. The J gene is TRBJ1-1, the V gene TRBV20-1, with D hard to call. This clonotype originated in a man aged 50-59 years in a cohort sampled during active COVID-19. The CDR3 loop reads CSASTPPLTEAFF. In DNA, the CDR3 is TGCAGTGCTAGTACTCCTCCCTTAACTGAAGCTTTCTTT.